This T cell receptor (beta chain) was sequenced for a study of PD-1 blockade in mismatch repair-deficient tumors listed by TCRdb under 2017. The study in broad terms: Between late 2013 and September 2016, roughly 78 consecutive patients with 11 to 12 mismatch repair-deficient cancer types, all previously treated and progressing, were enrolled in the trial. Tumor-associated T cell clones in the peripheral blood of patients responding to PD-1 blockade were tracked using deep sequencing of TCR CDR3 regions.

Results the study describes overall, beyond this receptor: Tumor-resident clones, often undetectable in blood before treatment, expanded rapidly after pembrolizumab and then contracted, generally before radiologic responses.

The method was the immunoSEQ multiplex PCR assay. The clones in this table, taken by TCRdb from immuneACCESS, are in-frame only. Not every clone is retained; where verified, under half of the shortfall comes from an unresolved V gene, and the cause of the rest is unknown. This sample gives thousands of clones in total; 85% to 90% of them show up just once. The top ten hold 0.85% to 1% of the sample. About this clone itself: Which antigen it targets is not known. The sample holds no much larger clone one base away, and base qualities are not on file.

CDR1 and CDR2 are drawn from the germline V gene: MDHEN, SYDVKM. The V end loses 7 bases and the J end loses 0 bases, and a stretch of 12 bases separates them. The CDR3 covers 14 residues, taking in both the cysteine and the phenylalanine. Just CDR3 DNA is preserved here, 42 bases in frame from base 1. For every enrolled patient, mismatch repair deficiency was confirmed by either polymerase chain reaction or immunohistochemistry. A few patients who responded to pembrolizumab therapy underwent TCR sequencing. The phase II trial prospectively evaluated PD-1 blockade with pembrolizumab in advanced mismatch repair-deficient cancers, independent of tissue of origin. Peripheral blood T cell samples were collected serially, before PD-1 blockade began and at several time points afterward. The timing of each blood sample was reported as weeks after the first dose of pembrolizumab.

Sequenced material: PBMCs, taken less than 47 weeks after starting pembrolizumab. The clonotype originates from an adult with mismatch repair-deficient cancer. The chain is assembled from TRBV28 and TRBJ1-1; the D segment cannot be called with confidence. At the DNA level, the sequence is TGTGCCAGCACCGAATCACTCCTGAACACTGAAGCTTTCTTT. Protein translation: CASTESLLNTEAFF.